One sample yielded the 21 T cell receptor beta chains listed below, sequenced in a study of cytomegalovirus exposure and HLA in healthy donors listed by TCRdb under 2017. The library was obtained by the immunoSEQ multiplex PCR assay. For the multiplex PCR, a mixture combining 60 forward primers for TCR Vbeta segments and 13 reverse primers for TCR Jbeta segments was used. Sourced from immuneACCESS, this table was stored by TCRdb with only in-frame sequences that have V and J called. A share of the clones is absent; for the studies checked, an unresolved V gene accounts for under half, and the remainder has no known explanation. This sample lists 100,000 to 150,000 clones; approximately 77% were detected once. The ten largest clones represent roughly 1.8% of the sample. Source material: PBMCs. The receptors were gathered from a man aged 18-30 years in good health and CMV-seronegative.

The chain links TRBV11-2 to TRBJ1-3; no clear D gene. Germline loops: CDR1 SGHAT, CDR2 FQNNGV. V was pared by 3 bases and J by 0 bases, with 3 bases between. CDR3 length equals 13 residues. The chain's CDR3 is CASSLYSGNTIYF. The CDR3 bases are TGTGCCAGCAGCTTGTACTCTGGAAACACCATATATTTT.

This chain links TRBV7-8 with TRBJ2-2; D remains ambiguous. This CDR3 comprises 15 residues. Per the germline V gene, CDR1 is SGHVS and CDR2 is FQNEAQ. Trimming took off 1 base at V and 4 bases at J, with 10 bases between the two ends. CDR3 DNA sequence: TGTGCCAGCAGCTTAGTTTCCCCTCCCACCGGGGAGCTGTTTTTT. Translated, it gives CASSLVSPPTGELFF.

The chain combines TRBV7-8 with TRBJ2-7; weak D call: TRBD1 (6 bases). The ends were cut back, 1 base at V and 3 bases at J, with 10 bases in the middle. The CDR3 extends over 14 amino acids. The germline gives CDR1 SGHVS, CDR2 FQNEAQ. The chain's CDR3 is CASSLGHRDYEQYF. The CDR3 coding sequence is TGTGCCAGCAGCTTAGGGCACAGGGACTACGAGCAGTACTTC.

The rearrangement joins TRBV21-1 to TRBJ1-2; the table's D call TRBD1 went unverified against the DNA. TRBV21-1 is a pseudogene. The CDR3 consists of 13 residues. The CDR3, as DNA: TGTGCCAGCAGCAAGGACAGGGGGCATGGCTACACCTTC. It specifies CASSKDRGHGYTF.

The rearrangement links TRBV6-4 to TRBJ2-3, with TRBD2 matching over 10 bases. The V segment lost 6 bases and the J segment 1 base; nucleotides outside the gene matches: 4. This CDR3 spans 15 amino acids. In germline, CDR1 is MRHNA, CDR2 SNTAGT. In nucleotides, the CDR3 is TGTGCCAGCAGCTCAGGGACTAGCGGCACAGATACGCAGTATTTT. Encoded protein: CASSSGTSGTDTQYF.

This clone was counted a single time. The CDR3 nucleotides read TGTGCCACCAGCAGAGGGACAGTAAATGAAAAACTGTTTTTT. Translation gives CATSRGTVNEKLFF. The V call is TRBV15, the J call TRBJ1-4; maybe TRBD1 (6 bases). CDR3 size: 14 residues. V dropped 1 base and J dropped 5 bases, with 8 bases sitting between them. Germline-derived CDR1 and CDR2 are LNHNV and YYDKDF (reference sequence). Drawing the rest from reference TRBV15 and TRBJ1-4, the complete variable domain is DAMVIQNPRYQVTQFGKPVTLSCSQTLNHNVMYWYQQKSSQAPKLLFHYYDKDFNNEADTPDNFQSRRPNTSFCFLDIRSPGLGDTAMYLCATSRGTVNEKLFFGSGTQLSVL.

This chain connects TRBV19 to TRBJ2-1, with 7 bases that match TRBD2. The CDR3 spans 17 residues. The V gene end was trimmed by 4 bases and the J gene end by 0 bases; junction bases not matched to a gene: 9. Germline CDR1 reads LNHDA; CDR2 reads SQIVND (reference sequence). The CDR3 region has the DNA TGTGCCAGTAGTACCCGTGGCGGGGGAAGCTCCTACAATGAGCAGTTCTTC. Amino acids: CASSTRGGGSSYNEQFF.

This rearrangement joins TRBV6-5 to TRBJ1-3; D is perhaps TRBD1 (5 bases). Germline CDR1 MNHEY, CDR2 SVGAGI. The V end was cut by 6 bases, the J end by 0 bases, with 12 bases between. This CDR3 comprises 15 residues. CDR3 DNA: TGTGCCAGCAGACCCGACAGATTCTCTGGAAACACCATATATTTT. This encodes CASRPDRFSGNTIYF.

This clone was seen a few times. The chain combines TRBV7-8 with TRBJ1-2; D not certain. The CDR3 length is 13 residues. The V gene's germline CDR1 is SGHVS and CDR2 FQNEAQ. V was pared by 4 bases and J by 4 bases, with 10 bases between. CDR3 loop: CASSSREFYGYTF. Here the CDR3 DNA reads TGTGCCAGCAGCTCGAGGGAATTCTATGGCTACACCTTC.

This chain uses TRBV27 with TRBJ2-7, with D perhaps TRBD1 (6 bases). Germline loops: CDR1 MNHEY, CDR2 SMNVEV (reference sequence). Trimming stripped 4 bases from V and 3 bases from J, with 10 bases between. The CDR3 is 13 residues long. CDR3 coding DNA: TGTGCCAGCAGTTATACAGGGAACTACGAGCAGTACTTC. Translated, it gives CASSYTGNYEQYF.

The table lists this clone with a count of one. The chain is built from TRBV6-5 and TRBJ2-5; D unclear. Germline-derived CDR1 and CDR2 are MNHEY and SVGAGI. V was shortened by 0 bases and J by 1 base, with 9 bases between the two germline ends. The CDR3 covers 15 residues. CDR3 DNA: TGTGCCAGCAGTTACTCCGGCAGGATCCAAGAGACCCAGTACTTC. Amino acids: CASSYSGRIQETQYF.

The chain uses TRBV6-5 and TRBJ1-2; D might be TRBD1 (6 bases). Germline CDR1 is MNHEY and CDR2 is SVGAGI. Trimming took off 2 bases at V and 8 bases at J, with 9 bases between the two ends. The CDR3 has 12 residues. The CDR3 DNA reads TGTGCCAGCAGTTACGGGGGCGGAGGCTACACCTTC. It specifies CASSYGGGGYTF.

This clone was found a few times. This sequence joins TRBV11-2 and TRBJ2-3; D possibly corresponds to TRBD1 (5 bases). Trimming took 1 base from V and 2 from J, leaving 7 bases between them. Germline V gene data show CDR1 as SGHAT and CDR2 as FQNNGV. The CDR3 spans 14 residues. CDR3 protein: CASSLVGVTDTQYF. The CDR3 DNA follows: TGTGCCAGCAGCTTAGTAGGGGTCACAGATACGCAGTATTTT.

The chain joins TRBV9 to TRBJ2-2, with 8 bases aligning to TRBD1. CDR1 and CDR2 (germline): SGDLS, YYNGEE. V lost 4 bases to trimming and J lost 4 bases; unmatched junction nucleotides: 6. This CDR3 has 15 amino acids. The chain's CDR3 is CASSPRQGITGELFF. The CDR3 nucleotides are TGTGCCAGCAGCCCGCGACAGGGGATCACCGGGGAGCTGTTTTTT.

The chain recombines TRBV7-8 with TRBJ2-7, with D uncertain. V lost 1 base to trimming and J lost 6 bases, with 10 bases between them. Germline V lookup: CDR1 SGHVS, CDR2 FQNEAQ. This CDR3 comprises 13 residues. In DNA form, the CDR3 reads TGTGCCAGCAGCTTAGTTGGGCGTGGCGAGCAGTACTTC. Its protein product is CASSLVGRGEQYF.

CDR3 bases: TGTGCCAGCAGCGCGCCGGGACTCCCGTCCTCTGGGGCCAACGTCCTGACTTTC. Translating gives CASSAPGLPSSGANVLTF. The chain uses TRBV7-9 and TRBJ2-6; the D gene is possibly TRBD2 (6 bases). The ends were cut back, 5 bases at V and 0 bases at J, with 17 bases in the middle. The CDR3 runs 18 residues. Germline CDR1 and CDR2: SEHNR and FQNEAQ (reference sequence).

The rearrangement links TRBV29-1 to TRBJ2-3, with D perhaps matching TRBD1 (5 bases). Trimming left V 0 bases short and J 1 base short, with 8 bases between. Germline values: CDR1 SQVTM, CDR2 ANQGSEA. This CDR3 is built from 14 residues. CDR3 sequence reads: CSVEDPRGTDTQYF. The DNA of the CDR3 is TGCAGCGTTGAAGATCCCAGGGGCACAGATACGCAGTATTTT.

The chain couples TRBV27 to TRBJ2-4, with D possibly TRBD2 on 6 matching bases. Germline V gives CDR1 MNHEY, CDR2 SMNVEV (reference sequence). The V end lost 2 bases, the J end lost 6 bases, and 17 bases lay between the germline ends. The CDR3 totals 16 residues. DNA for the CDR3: TGTGCCAGCAGTTTAAGGTCCGGGGACGGGAGAAACATTCAGTACTTC. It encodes CASSLRSGDGRNIQYF.

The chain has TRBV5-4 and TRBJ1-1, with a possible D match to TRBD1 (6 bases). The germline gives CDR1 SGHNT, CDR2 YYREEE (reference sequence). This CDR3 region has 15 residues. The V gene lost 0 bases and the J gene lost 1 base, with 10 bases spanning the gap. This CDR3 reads CASSLVQGTNTEAFF. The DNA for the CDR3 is TGTGCCAGCAGCTTGGTCCAGGGGACGAACACTGAAGCTTTCTTT. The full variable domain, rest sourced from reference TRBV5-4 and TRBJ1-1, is ETGVTQSPTHLIKTRGQQVTLRCSSQSGHNTVSWYQQALGQGPQFIFQYYREEENGRGNFPPRFSGLQFPNYSSELNVNALELDDSALYLCASSLVQGTNTEAFFGQGTRLTVV.

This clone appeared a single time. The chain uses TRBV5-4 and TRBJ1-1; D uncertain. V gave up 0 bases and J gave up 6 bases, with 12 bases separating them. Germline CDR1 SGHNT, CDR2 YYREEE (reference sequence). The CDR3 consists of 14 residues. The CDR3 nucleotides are TGTGCCAGCAGCTTGGAGGCCAGGTCGCCTGAAGCTTTCTTT. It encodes CASSLEARSPEAFF.

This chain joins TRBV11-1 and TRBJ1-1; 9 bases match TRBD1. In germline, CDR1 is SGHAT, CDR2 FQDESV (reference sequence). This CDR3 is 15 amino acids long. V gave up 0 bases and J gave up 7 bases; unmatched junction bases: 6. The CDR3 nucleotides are TGTGCCAGCAGCTTAGCCCAACGGGACAGGGATGAAGCTTTCTTT. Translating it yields CASSLAQRDRDEAFF.